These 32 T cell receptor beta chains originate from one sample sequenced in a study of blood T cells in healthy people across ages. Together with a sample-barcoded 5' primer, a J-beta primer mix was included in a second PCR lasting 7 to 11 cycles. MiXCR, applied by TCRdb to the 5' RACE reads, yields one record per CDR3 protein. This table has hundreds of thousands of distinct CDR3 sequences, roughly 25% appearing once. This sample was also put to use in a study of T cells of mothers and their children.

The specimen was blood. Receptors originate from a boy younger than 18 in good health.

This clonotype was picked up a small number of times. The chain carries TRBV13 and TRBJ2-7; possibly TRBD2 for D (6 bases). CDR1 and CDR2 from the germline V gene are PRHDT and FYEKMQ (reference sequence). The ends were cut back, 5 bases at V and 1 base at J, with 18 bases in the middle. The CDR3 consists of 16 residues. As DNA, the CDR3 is TGTGCCAGCAGCCCAGCCCATGGCGGGGAGTCCTACGAGCAGTACTTC. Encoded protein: CASSPAHGGESYEQYF.

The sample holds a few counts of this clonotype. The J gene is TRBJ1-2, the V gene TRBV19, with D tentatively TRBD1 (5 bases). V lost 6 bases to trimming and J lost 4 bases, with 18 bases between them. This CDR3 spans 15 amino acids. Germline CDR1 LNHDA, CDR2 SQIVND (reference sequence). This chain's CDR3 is CASRTGPLGGYGYTF. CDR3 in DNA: TGTGCCAGTAGAACCGGGCCCTTGGGGGGCTATGGCTACACCTTC.

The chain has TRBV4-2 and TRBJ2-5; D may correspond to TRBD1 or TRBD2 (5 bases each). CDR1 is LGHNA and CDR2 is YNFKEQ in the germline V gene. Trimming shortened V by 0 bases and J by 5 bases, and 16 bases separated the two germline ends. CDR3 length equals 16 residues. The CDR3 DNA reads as TGTGCCAGCAGCCAAGATCCTCCGGGGCGAAGCGAGACCCAGTACTTC. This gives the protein CASSQDPPGRSETQYF.

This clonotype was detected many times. The chain's CDR3 is CASSPQGNEQYF. In DNA, the CDR3 is TGTGCCAGCAGCCCCCAGGGGAACGAGCAGTACTTC. This rearrangement joins TRBV7-9 to TRBJ2-7; D is possibly TRBD1 (6 bases). This CDR3 has 12 residues. Germline-derived CDR1 and CDR2 are SEHNR and FQNEAQ (reference sequence). Trimming took 5 bases from V and 5 from J, leaving 10 bases between them.

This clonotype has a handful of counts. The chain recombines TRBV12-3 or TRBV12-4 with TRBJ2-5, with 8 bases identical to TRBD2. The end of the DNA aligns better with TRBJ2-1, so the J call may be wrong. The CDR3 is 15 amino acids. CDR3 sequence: CASRLTSGHYNEQFF. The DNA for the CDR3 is TGTGCCAGCAGACTCACTAGCGGTCATTACAATGAGCAGTTCTTC.

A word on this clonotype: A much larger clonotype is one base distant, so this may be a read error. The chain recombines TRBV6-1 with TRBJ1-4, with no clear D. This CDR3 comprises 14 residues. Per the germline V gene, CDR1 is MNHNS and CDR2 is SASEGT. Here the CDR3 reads CASRPILSNGKLFF. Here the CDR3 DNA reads TGTGCCAGCAGACCCATACTCTCGAATGGAAAACTGTTTTTT.

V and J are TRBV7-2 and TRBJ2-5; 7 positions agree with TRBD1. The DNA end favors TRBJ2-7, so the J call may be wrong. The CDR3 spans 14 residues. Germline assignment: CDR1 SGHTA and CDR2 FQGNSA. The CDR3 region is CASSRRQGTYEQYF. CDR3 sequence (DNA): TGTGCCAGCAGCCGAAGACAGGGAACCTACGAGCAGTACTTC.

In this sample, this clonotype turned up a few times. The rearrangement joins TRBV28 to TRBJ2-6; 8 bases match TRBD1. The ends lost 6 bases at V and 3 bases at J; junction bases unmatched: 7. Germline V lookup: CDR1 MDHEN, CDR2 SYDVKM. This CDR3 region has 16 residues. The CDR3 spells CASSQGAPIGANVLTF. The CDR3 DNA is TGTGCCAGCAGCCAGGGGGCCCCAATTGGGGCCAACGTCCTGACTTTC.

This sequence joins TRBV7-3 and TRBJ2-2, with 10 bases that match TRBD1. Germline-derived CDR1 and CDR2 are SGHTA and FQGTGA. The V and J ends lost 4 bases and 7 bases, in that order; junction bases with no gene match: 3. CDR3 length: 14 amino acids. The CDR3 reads CASSSGTGVGELFF. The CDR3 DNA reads TGTGCCAGCAGCTCCGGGACAGGGGTCGGGGAGCTGTTTTTT.

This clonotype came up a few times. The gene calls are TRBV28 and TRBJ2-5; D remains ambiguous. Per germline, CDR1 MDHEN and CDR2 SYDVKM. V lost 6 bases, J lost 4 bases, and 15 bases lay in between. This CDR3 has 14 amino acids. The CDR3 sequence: CASRSKLGRETQYF. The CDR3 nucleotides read TGTGCCAGCAGGTCCAAGCTAGGCCGAGAGACCCAGTACTTC. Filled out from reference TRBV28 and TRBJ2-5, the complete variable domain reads DVKVTQSSRYLVKRTGEKVFLECVQDMDHENMFWYRQDPGLGLRLIYFSYDVKMKEKGDIPEGYSVSREKKERFSLILESASTNQTSMYLCASRSKLGRETQYFGPGTRLLVL.

The CDR3 DNA follows: TGCAGTGCGAGACGACAGGGGGCCTTTGAAAAACTGTTTTTT. It specifies CSARRQGAFEKLFF. This sequence joins TRBV20-1 and TRBJ1-4; the match to TRBD1 covers 10 bases. The junction had 8 bases not matched to a gene; V was cut back by 6 bases and J by 7 bases. The CDR3 length is 14 residues. Looked up from germline, CDR1 is DFQATT and CDR2 is SNEGSKA (reference sequence).

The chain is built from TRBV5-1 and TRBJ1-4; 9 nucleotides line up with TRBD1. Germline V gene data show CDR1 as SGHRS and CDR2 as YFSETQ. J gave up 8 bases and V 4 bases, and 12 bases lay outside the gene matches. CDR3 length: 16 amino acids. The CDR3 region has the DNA TGCGCCAGCAGCATGAAAACCGGGACAGGGTCCGAAAAACTGTTTTTT. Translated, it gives CASSMKTGTGSEKLFF. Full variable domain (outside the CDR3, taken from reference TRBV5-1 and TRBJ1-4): KAGVTQTPRYLIKTRGQQVTLSCSPISGHRSVSWYQQTPGQGLQFLFEYFSETQRNKGNFPGRFSGRQFSNSRSEMNVSTLELGDSALYLCASSMKTGTGSEKLFFGSGTQLSVL.

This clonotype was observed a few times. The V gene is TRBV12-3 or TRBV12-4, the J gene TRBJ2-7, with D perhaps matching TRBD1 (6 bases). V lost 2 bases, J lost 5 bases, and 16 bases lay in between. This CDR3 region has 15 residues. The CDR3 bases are TGTGCCAGCAGTTTACAGGGGACGTACAGGGACGAGCAGTACTTC. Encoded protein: CASSLQGTYRDEQYF.

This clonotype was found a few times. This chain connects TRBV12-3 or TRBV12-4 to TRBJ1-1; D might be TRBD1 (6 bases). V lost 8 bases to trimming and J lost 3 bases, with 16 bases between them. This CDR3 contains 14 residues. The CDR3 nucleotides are TGTGCCAGCGGTTGGAGGGGGGCCTACACTGAAGCTTTCTTT. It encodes CASGWRGAYTEAFF.

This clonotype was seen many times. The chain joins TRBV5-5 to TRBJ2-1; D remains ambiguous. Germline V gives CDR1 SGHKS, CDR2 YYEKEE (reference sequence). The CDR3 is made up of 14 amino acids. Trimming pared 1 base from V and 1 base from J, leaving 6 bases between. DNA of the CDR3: TGTGCCAGCAGCTTGCGCTCTTCCTACAATGAGCAGTTCTTC. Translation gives CASSLRSSYNEQFF.

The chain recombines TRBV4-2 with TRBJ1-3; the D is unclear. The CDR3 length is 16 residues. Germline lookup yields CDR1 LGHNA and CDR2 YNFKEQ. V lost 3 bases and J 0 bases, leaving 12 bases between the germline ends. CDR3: CASSHVAVNSGNTIYF. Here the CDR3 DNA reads TGTGCCAGCAGCCACGTGGCCGTGAACTCTGGAAACACCATATATTTT.

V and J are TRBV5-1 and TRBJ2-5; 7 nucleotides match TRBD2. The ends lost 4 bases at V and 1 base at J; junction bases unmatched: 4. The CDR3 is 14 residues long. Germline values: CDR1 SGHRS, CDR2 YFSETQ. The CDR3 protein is CASSKAGIQETQYF. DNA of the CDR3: TGCGCCAGCAGCAAAGCGGGGATCCAAGAGACCCAGTACTTC.

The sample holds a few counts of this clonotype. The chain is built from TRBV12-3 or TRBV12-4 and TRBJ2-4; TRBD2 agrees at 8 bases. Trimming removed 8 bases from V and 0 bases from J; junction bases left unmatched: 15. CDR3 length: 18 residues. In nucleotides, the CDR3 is TGTGCCAGCGCTAGGTATCCAAGCGGGGGCCTAGCCAAAAACATTCAGTACTTC. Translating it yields CASARYPSGGLAKNIQYF.

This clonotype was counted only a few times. The CDR3 DNA sequence: TGTGCCAGCAACCCAGGACACACGAACACCGGGGAGCTGTTTTTT. This encodes CASNPGHTNTGELFF. This chain links TRBV14 with TRBJ2-2, with a tentative D call TRBD1 (5 bases). V lost 7 bases and J lost 0, with 12 bases in between. The CDR3 contains 15 residues. CDR1 is SGHDN, CDR2 FVKESK, per germline.

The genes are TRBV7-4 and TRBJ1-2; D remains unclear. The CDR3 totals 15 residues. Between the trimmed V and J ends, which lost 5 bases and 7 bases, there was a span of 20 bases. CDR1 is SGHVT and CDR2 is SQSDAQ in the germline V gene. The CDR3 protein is CASSTTGEPTGGYTF. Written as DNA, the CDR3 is TGTGCCAGCAGCACGACCGGGGAGCCCACGGGTGGCTACACCTTC.

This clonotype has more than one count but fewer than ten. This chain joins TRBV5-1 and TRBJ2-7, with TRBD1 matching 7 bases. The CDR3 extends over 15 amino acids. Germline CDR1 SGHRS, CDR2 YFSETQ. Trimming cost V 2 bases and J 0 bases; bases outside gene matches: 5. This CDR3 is CASSFTGDISYEQYF. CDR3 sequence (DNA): TGCGCCAGCAGCTTCACAGGGGATATCTCCTACGAGCAGTACTTC.

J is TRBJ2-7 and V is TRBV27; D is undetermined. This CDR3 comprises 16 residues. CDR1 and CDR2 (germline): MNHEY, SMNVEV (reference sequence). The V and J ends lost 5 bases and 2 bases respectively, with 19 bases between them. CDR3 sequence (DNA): TGTGCCAGCAGTCGGTCTTTGGGCAGGCTGACCTACGAGCAGTACTTC. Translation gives CASSRSLGRLTYEQYF.

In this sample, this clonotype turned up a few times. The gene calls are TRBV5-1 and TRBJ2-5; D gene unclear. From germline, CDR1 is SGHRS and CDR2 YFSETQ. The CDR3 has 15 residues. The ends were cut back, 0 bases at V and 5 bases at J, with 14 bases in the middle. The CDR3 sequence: CASSLAMEWRETQYF. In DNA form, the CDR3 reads TGCGCCAGCAGCTTGGCCATGGAGTGGCGGGAGACCCAGTACTTC.

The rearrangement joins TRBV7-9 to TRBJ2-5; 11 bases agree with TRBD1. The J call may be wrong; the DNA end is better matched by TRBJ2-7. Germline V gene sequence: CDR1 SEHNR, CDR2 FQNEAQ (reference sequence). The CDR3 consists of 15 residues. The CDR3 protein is CASSSRDRGVHEQYF. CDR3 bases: TGTGCCAGCAGCTCCCGGGACAGGGGGGTCCACGAGCAGTACTTC.

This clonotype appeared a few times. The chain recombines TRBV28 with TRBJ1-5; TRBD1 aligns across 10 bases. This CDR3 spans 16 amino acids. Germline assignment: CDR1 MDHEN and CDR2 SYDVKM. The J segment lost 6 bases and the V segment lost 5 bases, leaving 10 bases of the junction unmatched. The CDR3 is CASSPRDRGLGQPQHF. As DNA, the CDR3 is TGTGCCAGCAGTCCCAGGGACAGGGGCCTAGGTCAGCCCCAGCATTTT. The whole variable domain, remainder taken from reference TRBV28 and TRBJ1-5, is DVKVTQSSRYLVKRTGEKVFLECVQDMDHENMFWYRQDPGLGLRLIYFSYDVKMKEKGDIPEGYSVSREKKERFSLILESASTNQTSMYLCASSPRDRGLGQPQHFGDGTRLSIL.

The CDR3 reads CASSLEGSEQYF. The CDR3 DNA is TGTGCCAGCAGCTTAGAGGGAAGCGAGCAGTACTTC. The chain couples TRBV7-6 to TRBJ2-7; D is uncertain. Germline V lookup: CDR1 SGHVS, CDR2 FNYEAQ. V lost 1 base to trimming and J lost 6 bases, with 7 bases between them. The CDR3 is 12 residues long.

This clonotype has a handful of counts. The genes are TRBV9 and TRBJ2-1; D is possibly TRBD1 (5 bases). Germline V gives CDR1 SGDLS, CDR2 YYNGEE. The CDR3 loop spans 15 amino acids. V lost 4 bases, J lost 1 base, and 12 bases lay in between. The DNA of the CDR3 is TGTGCCAGCAGCCCTCGACAGACTTCCTACAATGAGCAGTTCTTC. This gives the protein CASSPRQTSYNEQFF.

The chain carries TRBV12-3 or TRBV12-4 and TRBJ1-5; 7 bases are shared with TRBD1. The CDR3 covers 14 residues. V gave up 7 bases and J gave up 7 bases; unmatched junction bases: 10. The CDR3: CASNYRDRGQPQHF. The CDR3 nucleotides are TGTGCCAGCAATTACCGGGACAGAGGGCAGCCCCAGCATTTT.

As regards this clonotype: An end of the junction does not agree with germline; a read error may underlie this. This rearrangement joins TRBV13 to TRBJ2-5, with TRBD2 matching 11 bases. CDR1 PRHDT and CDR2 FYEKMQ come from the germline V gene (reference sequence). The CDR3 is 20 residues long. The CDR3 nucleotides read TGCGCCAGCAGCCCCGGTCCCGCCCTAGCGGGGGGAGAGCATCGGGAGACCCAGTACTTC. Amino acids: CASSPGPALAGGEHRETQYF.

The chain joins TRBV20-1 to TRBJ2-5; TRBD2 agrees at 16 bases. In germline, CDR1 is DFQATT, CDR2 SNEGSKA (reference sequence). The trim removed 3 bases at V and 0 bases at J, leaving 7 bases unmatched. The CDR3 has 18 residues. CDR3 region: CSARIGTSGGVYQETQYF. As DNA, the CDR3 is TGCAGTGCTAGGATCGGGACTAGCGGGGGGGTGTACCAAGAGACCCAGTACTTC.

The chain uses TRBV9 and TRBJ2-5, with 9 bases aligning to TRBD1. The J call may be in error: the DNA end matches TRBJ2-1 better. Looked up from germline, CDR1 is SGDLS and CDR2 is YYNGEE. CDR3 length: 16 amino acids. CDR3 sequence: CASSVVPGQGHNEQFF. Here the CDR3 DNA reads TGTGCCAGCAGCGTAGTTCCGGGACAGGGCCACAATGAGCAGTTCTTC.

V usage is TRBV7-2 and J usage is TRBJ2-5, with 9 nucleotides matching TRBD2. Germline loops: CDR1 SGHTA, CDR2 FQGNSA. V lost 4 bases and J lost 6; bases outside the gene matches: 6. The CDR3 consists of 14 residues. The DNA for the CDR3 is TGTGCCAGCAGCTCGGGACTAGCTAGCCAGACCCAGTACTTC. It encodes CASSSGLASQTQYF.